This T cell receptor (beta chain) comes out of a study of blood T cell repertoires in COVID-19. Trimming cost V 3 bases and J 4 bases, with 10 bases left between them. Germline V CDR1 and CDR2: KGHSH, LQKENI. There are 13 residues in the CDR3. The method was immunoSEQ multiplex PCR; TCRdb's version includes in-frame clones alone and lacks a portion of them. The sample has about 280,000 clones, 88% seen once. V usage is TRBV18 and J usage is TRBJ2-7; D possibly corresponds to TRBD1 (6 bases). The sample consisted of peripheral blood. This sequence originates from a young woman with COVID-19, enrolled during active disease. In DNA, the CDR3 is TGTGCCAGCTCACCCAAACAGGGATACGAGCAGTACTTC. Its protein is CASSPKQGYEQYF. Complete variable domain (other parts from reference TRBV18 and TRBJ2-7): NAGVMQNPRHLVRRRGQEARLRCSPMKGHSHVYWYRQLPEEGLKFMVYLQKENIIDESGMPKERFSAEFPKEGPSILRIQQVVRGDSAAYFCASSPKQGYEQYFGPGTRLTVT.